Included here is one TCR beta chain sequence, with context. Its target is unknown. The sample originates from a study of cytomegalovirus exposure and HLA in healthy donors. The PCR made use of 60 Vbeta and 13 Jbeta primers. The assay was immunoSEQ multiplex PCR, and TCRdb's table has in-frame clones only and misses some. The sample yields fewer than 85,000 clones, 74% seen once. Whole-study results and caveats: In vitro experiments confirmed that a few CMV-associated chains were specific for CMV antigens. At a 0.05 false discovery rate, a later analysis found approximately 15,000 TCR beta sequences to be associated with HLA alleles.

V trimming: 0 bases; J trimming: 9 bases; junction bases outside the gene matches: 11. Germline V gives CDR1 SGDLS, CDR2 YYNGEE. This CDR3 is 15 amino acids long. This receptor was identified in a man aged 40-49 years in good health and CMV-seropositive. The sequenced sample was PBMCs. The V gene is TRBV9, the J gene TRBJ1-1; 7 bases map to TRBD1. CDR3 in DNA: TGTGCCAGCAGCGTAGCAGCGACAGGGAAAGAGAAAGCTTTCTTT. Its protein is CASSVAATGKEKAFF.